This section outlines one TCR beta chain sequence together with its context. Its target is not known. The sample originates from a study of CD8+ T cells in alopecia areata. Findings and limits, study-wide: Researchers report lesional scalp, most notably alopecia totalis/universalis, outstripped normal scalp in clonality.

RNA extraction and reverse transcription yielded cDNA as sequencing template. Sequenced by immunoSEQ multiplex PCR; TCRdb stores in-frame clones only, minus some. The table shows 150,000 to 200,000 clones, with approximately 60% occurring only once. CDR1 SGHTA and CDR2 FQGNSA come from the germline V gene. Germline trimming cut 5 bases from V and 6 bases from J; bases unmatched to any gene: 15. The CDR3 runs 17 residues. The sequence was obtained from a human donor in good health. The rearrangement links TRBV7-2 to TRBJ2-2; TRBD2 matches 7 bases. Sequenced: CD4+ T cells sorted from blood. In DNA, the CDR3 is TGTGCCAGCAGCCTCGGGACTACCCAAATTAGTGCCGGGGAGCTGTTTTTT. Its protein product is CASSLGTTQISAGELFF.